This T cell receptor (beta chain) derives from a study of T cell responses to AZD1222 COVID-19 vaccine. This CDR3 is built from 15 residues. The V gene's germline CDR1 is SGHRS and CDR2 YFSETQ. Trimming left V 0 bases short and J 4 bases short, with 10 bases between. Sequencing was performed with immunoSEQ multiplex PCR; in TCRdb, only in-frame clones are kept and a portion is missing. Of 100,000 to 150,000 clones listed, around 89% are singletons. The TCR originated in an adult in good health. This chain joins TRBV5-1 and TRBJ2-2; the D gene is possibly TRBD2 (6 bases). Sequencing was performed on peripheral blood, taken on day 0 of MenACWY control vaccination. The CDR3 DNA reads TGCGCCAGCAGCTTGGCCGGGAGTATCACCGGGGAGCTGTTTTTT. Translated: CASSLAGSITGELFF.